The present T cell receptor (beta chain) was sequenced within a study of T cells in Graves' hyperthyroidism and ophthalmopathy. This CDR3 is built from 16 residues. CDR1 and CDR2 from the germline V gene are SNHLY and FYNNEI. V gave up 2 bases and J gave up 0 bases, with 13 bases separating them. This clonotype was seen repeatedly, ten times or more. Researchers took RNA transcripts and amplified the TCR beta CDR3 regions from them. First-round RT-PCR of the TCR CDR3 relied on the HTBI primer set. TCRdb reprocessed the multiplex PCR reads via MiXCR and lists one record per CDR3 protein. Among a few hundred thousand distinct CDR3 sequences listed, around 46% were seen once.

The J gene is TRBJ1-1, the V gene TRBV2, with D unresolved. Specimen: peripheral blood or thyroid tissue (not recorded which). The receptor was derived from an adult woman with Graves' disease, either hyperthyroidism or ophthalmopathy (not recorded which). The CDR3 spells CASSERAGRLNTEAFF. In DNA form, the CDR3 reads TGTGCCAGCAGTGAAAGGGCAGGCAGACTGAACACTGAAGCTTTCTTT.